A single sample is the source of the 10 T cell receptor beta chains below, sequenced in a study of blood T cell repertoires in COVID-19. TCRdb's table, derived via immunoSEQ multiplex PCR, lists solely in-frame clones and lacks some. The repertoire holds around 190,000 clones, with more than 85% as singletons. What was sequenced was peripheral blood. These receptors came from a young man with acute or convalescent COVID-19.

This CDR3 is CASSSDRDRVNSPLHF. The CDR3 DNA reads as TGTGCCAGCAGCTCAGACCGGGACAGGGTTAATTCACCCCTCCACTTT. J is TRBJ1-6 and V is TRBV7-9; the match to TRBD1 covers 9 bases. Germline V gene lookup returns CDR1 SEHNR and CDR2 FQNEAQ (reference sequence). This CDR3 has 16 residues. V was clipped by 4 bases and J by 6 bases; unmatched bases: 7.

This clone has just one count. The chain is built from TRBV3-1 (or the pseudogene TRBV3-2) and TRBJ2-1; 9 bases agree with TRBD2. CDR3 length: 16 amino acids. Germline CDR1 reads LGHDT; CDR2 reads YNNKEL (reference sequence). The trim removed 3 bases at V and 11 bases at J, leaving 14 bases unmatched. CDR3 sequence (DNA): TGTGCCAGCAGCCAGAATAGCGGGGGTGCTGGCGCCCAGCAGTTCTTC. It specifies CASSQNSGGAGAQQFF.

The chain carries TRBV20-1 and TRBJ2-3; D not certain. V was clipped by 3 bases and J by 4 bases, with 5 bases between them. Germline-derived CDR1 and CDR2 are DFQATT and SNEGSKA (reference sequence). This CDR3 is built from 11 residues. CDR3 amino acids: CSASLPDTQYF. CDR3 nucleotide sequence: TGCAGTGCTAGTCTTCCAGATACGCAGTATTTT.

V gene TRBV28 combines with J gene TRBJ2-2; D perhaps matches TRBD2 (5 bases). The V end was cut by 3 bases, the J end by 7 bases, with 9 bases between. The CDR3 runs 13 residues. Germline V gives CDR1 MDHEN, CDR2 SYDVKM. The CDR3 here is CASSFRGIGELFF. CDR3 bases: TGTGCCAGCAGTTTTCGGGGAATCGGGGAGCTGTTTTTT. Variable domain in full (rest from reference TRBV28 and TRBJ2-2): DVKVTQSSRYLVKRTGEKVFLECVQDMDHENMFWYRQDPGLGLRLIYFSYDVKMKEKGDIPEGYSVSREKKERFSLILESASTNQTSMYLCASSFRGIGELFFGEGSRLTVL.

This chain joins TRBV18 and TRBJ2-1; D gene ambiguous. Per germline, CDR1 KGHSH and CDR2 LQKENI. Trimming stripped 6 bases from V and 4 bases from J, with 16 bases between. The CDR3 runs 15 residues. The CDR3 here is CASSRDTLQYNEQFF. The DNA for the CDR3 is TGTGCCAGCTCCCGTGATACCTTACAGTACAATGAGCAGTTCTTC.

The chain carries TRBV7-3 and TRBJ2-6; TRBD1 aligns across 7 bases. The V and J ends lost 5 bases and 2 bases, in that order; junction bases with no gene match: 6. The CDR3 totals 16 residues. Germline V gene sequence: CDR1 SGHTA, CDR2 FQGTGA. The CDR3 bases are TGTGCCAGCAGCCCCCACAGGGGAACTGGGGCCAACGTCCTGACTTTC. Amino acids: CASSPHRGTGANVLTF.

This chain connects TRBV4-1 to TRBJ1-1; a weak D match, TRBD1 (6 bases). Germline V gives CDR1 MGHRA, CDR2 YSYEKL. Trimming removed 1 base from V and 10 bases from J, with 16 bases in between. CDR3 size: 14 residues. CDR3 DNA sequence: TGCGCCAGCAGCCAAGTCCGGGACACCGAGGGAGCTTTCTTT. Protein product: CASSQVRDTEGAFF.

The chain uses TRBV29-1 and TRBJ1-2, with D tentatively TRBD1 (6 bases). The CDR3 is 13 residues long. Trimming pared 6 bases from V and 2 bases from J, leaving 13 bases between. Germline lookup yields CDR1 SQVTM and CDR2 ANQGSEA. The DNA of the CDR3 is TGCAGCGTCGCAAAAGACAGGAACTATGGCTACACCTTC. Its protein product is CSVAKDRNYGYTF.

The chain employs TRBV11-2 and TRBJ2-3; 13 bases fit TRBD2. The CDR3 extends over 17 amino acids. V lost 7 bases, J lost 3 bases, and 10 bases stayed unmatched. Looked up from germline, CDR1 is SGHAT and CDR2 is FQNNGV. The CDR3 region is CASTQALAGGRTDTQYF. CDR3 sequence (DNA): TGTGCCAGCACCCAGGCACTAGCGGGAGGGCGGACAGATACGCAGTATTTT.

V gene TRBV5-1 combines with J gene TRBJ1-1; D perhaps matches TRBD1 (6 bases). Trimming cost V 4 bases and J 11 bases, with 18 bases left between them. The V gene's germline CDR1 is SGHRS and CDR2 YFSETQ. The CDR3 length is 13 residues. The CDR3, as DNA: TGCGCCAGCAGCCCGCAGCCAGGGGAGCATGCTTTCTTT. It specifies CASSPQPGEHAFF.